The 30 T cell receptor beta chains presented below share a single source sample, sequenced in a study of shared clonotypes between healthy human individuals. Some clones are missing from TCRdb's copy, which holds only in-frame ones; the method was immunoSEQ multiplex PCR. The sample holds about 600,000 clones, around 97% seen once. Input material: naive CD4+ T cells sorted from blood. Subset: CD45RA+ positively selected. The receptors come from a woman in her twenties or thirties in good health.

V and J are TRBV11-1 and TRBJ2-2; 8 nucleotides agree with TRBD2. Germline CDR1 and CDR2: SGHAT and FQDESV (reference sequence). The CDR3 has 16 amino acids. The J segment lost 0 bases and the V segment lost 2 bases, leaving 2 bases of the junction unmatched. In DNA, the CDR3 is TGTGCCAGCAGCTTAATTAGCGGGACGAACACCGGGGAGCTGTTTTTT. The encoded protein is CASSLISGTNTGELFF.

CDR3 sequence reads: CASSGLPDIAKTQYF. The CDR3 nucleotides are TGTGCCAGCAGTGGCCTCCCGGACATCGCAAAGACCCAGTACTTC. This chain connects TRBV27 to TRBJ2-5; possibly TRBD1 for D (5 bases). This CDR3 has 15 amino acids. V dropped 5 bases and J dropped 6 bases, with 19 bases sitting between them. Looked up from germline, CDR1 is MNHEY and CDR2 is SMNVEV (reference sequence).

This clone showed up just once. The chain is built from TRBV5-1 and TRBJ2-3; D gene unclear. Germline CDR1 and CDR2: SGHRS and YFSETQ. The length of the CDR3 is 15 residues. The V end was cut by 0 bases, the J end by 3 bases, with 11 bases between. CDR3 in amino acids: CASSLALAKTDTQYF. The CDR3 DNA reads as TGCGCCAGCAGCTTGGCATTAGCAAAGACAGATACGCAGTATTTT.

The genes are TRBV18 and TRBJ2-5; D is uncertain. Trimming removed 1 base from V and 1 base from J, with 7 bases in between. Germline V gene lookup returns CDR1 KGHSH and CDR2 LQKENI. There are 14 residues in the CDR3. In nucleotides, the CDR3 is TGTGCCAGCTCACCACAGGGTACCCAAGAGACCCAGTACTTC. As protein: CASSPQGTQETQYF.

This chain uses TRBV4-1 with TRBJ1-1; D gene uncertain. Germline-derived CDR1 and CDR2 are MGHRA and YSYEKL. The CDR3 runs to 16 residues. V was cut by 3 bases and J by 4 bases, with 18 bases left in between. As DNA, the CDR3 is TGCGCCAGCAGCCAGCGGTTCGAAGACCGAGGCACTGAAGCTTTCTTT. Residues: CASSQRFEDRGTEAFF.

CDR3 protein: CASSLMGGRGRFVTGELFF. The CDR3 coding sequence is TGTGCCAGCAGTTTAATGGGCGGGCGCGGGAGATTTGTCACCGGGGAGCTGTTTTTT. The chain combines TRBV28 with TRBJ2-2, with 7 bases lining up with TRBD2. Germline assignment: CDR1 MDHEN and CDR2 SYDVKM. V gave up 2 bases and J gave up 4 bases; unmatched junction bases: 16. The CDR3 has 19 amino acids. The whole variable domain, filled in from reference TRBV28 and TRBJ2-2, reads DVKVTQSSRYLVKRTGEKVFLECVQDMDHENMFWYRQDPGLGLRLIYFSYDVKMKEKGDIPEGYSVSREKKERFSLILESASTNQTSMYLCASSLMGGRGRFVTGELFFGEGSRLTVL.

The CDR3: CASSIGPDRGHNEQFF. DNA of the CDR3: TGTGCCAGTAGTATAGGCCCGGACAGGGGGCATAATGAGCAGTTCTTC. This rearrangement joins TRBV19 to TRBJ2-1; 11 bases line up with TRBD1. Germline CDR1 LNHDA, CDR2 SQIVND (reference sequence). Losses at the gene ends were 1 base for V and 7 bases for J; bases not matched to a gene: 6. The length of the CDR3 is 16 residues.

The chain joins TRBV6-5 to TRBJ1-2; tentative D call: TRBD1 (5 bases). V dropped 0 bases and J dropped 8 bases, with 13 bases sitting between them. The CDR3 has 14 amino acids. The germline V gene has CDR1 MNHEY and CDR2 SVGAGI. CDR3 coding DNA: TGTGCCAGCAGTTACTCCCCCTCGGGGGACGGCTACACCTTC. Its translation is CASSYSPSGDGYTF.

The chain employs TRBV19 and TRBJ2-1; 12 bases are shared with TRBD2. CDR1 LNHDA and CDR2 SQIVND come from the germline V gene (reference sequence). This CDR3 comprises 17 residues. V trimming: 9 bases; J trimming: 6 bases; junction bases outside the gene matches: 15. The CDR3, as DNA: TGTGCCAGCGCGGCTATAACCGGACTAGCGGGAATCAATGAGCAGTTCTTC. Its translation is CASAAITGLAGINEQFF. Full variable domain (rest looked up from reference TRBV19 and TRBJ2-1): DGGITQSPKYLFRKEGQNVTLSCEQNLNHDAMYWYRQDPGQGLRLIYYSQIVNDFQKGDIAEGYSVSREKKESFPLTVTSAQKNPTAFYLCASAAITGLAGINEQFFGPGTRLTVL.

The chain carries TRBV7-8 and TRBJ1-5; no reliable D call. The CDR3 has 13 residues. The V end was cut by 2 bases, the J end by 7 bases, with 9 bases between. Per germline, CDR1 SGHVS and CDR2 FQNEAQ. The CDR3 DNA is TGTGCCAGCAGCTTAAGGGATAGCCAGCCCCAGCATTTT. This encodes CASSLRDSQPQHF.

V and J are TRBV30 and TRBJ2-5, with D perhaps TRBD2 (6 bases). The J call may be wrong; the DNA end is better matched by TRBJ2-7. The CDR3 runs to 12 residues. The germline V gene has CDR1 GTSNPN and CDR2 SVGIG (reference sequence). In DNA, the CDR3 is TGTGCCTGGAGTGTACGCGGGGACGAGCAGTACTTC. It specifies CAWSVRGDEQYF.

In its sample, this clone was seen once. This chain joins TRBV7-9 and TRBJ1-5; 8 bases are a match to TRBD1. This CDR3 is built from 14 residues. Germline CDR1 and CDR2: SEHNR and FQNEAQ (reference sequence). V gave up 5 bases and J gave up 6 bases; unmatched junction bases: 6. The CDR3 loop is CASSLQGAGQPQHF. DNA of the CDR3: TGTGCCAGCAGCCTCCAGGGGGCAGGTCAGCCCCAGCATTTT.

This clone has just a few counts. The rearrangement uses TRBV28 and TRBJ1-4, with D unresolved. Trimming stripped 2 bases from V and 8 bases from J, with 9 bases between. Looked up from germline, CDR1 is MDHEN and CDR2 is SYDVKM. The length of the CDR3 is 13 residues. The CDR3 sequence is CASSLVSVEKLFF. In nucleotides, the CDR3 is TGTGCCAGCAGTTTAGTTAGCGTAGAAAAACTGTTTTTT.

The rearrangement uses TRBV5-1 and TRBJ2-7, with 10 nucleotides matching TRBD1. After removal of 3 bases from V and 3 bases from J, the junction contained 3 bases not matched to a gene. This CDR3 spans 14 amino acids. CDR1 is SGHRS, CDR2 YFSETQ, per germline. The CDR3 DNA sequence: TGCGCCAGCAGCTGGGGGGACAGGGGCTACGAGCAGTACTTC. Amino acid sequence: CASSWGDRGYEQYF.

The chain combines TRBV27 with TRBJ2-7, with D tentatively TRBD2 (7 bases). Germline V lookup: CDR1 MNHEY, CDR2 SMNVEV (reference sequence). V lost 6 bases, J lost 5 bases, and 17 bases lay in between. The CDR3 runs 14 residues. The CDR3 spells CASSLQGRGDEQYF. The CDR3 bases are TGTGCCAGCAGCCTCCAGGGGAGGGGAGACGAGCAGTACTTC.

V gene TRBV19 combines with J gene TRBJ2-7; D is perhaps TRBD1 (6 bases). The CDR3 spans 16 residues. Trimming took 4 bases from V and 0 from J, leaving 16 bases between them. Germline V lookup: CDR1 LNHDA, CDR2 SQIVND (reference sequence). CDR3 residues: CASSRPRTANSYEQYF. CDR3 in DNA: TGTGCCAGTAGTAGGCCCCGGACAGCTAACTCCTACGAGCAGTACTTC.

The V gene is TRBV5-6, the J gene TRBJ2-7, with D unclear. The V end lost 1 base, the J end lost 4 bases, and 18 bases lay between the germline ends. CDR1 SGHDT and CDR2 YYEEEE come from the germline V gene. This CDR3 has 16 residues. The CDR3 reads CASSLFWSEDMYEQYF. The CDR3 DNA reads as TGTGCCAGCAGCTTGTTTTGGTCAGAGGATATGTACGAGCAGTACTTC.

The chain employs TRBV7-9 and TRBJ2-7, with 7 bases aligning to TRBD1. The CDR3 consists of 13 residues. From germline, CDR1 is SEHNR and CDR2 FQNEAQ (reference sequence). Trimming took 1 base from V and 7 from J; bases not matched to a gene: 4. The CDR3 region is CASSLGGGQEQYF. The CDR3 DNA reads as TGTGCCAGCAGCTTAGGAGGGGGACAGGAGCAGTACTTC.

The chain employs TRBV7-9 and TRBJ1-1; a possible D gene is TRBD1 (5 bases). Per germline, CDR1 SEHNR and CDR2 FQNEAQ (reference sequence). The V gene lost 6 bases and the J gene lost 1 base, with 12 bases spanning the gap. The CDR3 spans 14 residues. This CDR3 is CASSTGTRNTEAFF. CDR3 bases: TGTGCCAGCAGTACCGGGACTCGGAACACTGAAGCTTTCTTT.

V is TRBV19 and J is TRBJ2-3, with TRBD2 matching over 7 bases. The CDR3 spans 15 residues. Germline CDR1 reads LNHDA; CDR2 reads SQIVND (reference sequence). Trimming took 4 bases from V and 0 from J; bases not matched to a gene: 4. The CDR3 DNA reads TGTGCCAGTAGTACGATAGCGGGTAGCACAGATACGCAGTATTTT. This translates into CASSTIAGSTDTQYF.

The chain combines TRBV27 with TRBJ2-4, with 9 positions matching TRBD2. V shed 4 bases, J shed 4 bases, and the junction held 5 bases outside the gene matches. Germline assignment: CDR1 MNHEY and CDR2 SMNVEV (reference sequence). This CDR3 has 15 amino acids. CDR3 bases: TGTGCCAGCAGTTCCCTTGCGGGAGGGAAAAACATTCAGTACTTC. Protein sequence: CASSSLAGGKNIQYF.

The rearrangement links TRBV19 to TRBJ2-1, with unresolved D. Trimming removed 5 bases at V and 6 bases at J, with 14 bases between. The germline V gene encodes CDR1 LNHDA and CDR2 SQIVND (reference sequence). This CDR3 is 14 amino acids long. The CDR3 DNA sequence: TGTGCCAGTAGTTTGGATTTAGTTGTCAATGAGCAGTTCTTC. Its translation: CASSLDLVVNEQFF.

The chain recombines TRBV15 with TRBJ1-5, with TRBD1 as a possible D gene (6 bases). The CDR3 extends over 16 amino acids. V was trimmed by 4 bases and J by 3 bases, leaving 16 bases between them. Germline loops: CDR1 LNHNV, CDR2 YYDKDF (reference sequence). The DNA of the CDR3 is TGTGCCACCAGCATACAGGGCCGAGGCTACAATCAGCCCCAGCATTTT. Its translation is CATSIQGRGYNQPQHF. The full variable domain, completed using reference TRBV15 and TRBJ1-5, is DAMVIQNPRYQVTQFGKPVTLSCSQTLNHNVMYWYQQKSSQAPKLLFHYYDKDFNNEADTPDNFQSRRPNTSFCFLDIRSPGLGDTAMYLCATSIQGRGYNQPQHFGDGTRLSIL.

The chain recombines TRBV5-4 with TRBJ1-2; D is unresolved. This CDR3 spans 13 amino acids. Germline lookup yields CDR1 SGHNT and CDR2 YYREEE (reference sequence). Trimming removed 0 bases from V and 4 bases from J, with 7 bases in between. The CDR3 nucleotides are TGTGCCAGCAGCTTGGAGGGCTCCTATGGCTACACCTTC. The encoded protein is CASSLEGSYGYTF. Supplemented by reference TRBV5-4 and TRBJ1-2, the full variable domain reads ETGVTQSPTHLIKTRGQQVTLRCSSQSGHNTVSWYQQALGQGPQFIFQYYREEENGRGNFPPRFSGLQFPNYSSELNVNALELDDSALYLCASSLEGSYGYTFGSGTRLTVV.

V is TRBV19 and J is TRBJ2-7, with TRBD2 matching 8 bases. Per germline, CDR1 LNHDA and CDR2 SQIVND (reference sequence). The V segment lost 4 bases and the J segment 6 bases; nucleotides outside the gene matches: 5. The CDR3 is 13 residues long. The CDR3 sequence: CASSRSGSPEQYF. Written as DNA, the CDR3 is TGTGCCAGTAGTAGAAGCGGGAGCCCCGAGCAGTACTTC.

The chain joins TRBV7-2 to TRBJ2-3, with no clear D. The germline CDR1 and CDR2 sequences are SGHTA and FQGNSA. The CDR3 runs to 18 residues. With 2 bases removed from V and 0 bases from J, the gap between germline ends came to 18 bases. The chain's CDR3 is CASSLLTFEIPSTDTQYF. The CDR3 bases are TGTGCCAGCAGCTTACTAACGTTCGAAATTCCTAGCACAGATACGCAGTATTTT. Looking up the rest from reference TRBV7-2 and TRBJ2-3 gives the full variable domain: GAGVSQSPSNKVTEKGKDVELRCDPISGHTALYWYRQSLGQGLEFLIYFQGNSAPDKSGLPSDRFSAERTGGSVSTLTIQRTQQEDSAVYLCASSLLTFEIPSTDTQYFGPGTRLTVL.

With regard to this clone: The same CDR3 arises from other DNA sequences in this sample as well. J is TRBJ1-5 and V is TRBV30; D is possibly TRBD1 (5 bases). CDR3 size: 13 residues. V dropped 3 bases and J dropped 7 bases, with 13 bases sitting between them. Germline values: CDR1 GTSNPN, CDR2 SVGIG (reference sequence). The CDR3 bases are TGTGCCTGGAGCCCCCGGGGGGACCAGCCCCAGCATTTT. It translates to CAWSPRGDQPQHF. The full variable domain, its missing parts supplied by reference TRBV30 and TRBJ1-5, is SQTIHQWPATLVQPVGSPLSLECTVEGTSNPNLYWYRQAAGRGLQLLFYSVGIGQISSEVPQNLSASRPQDRQFILSSKKLLLSDSGFYLCAWSPRGDQPQHFGDGTRLSIL.

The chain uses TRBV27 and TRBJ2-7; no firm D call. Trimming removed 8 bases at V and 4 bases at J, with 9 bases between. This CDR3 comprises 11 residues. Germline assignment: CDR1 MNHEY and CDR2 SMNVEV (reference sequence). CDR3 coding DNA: TGTGCCAGCCAACGAAATTACGAGCAGTACTTC. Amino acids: CASQRNYEQYF.

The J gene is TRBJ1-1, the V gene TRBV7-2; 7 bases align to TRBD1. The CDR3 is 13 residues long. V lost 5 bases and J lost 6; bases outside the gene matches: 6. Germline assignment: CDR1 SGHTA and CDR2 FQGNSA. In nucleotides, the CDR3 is TGTGCCAGCAGCCCGACAGGGCGATCTGAAGCTTTCTTT. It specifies CASSPTGRSEAFF.

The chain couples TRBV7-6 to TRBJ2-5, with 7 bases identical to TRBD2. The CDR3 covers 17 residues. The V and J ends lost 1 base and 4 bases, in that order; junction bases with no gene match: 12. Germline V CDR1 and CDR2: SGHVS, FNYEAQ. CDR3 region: CASSLVGGRTPSETQYF. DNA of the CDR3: TGTGCCAGCAGCTTAGTGGGAGGGAGGACCCCCTCAGAGACCCAGTACTTC. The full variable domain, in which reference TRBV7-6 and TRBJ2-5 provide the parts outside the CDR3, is GAGVSQSPRYKVTKRGQDVALRCDPISGHVSLYWYRQALGQGPEFLTYFNYEAQQDKSGLPNDRFSAERPEGSISTLTIQRTEQRDSAMYRCASSLVGGRTPSETQYFGPGTRLLVL.